This T cell receptor (beta chain) was profiled in a study of response to subunit inactivated influenza vaccine. The study's findings and limits: That few new T cells are recruited by each seasonal influenza vaccination was the authors' suggestion.

TCRdb ran MiXCR on the RT-PCR reads and lists one entry per CDR3 protein. Of more than 700,000 distinct CDR3 sequences listed, about 20% are singletons. The sample holds a few counts of this clonotype. Antigen unknown. This CDR3 comprises 14 residues. V shed 6 bases and J shed 1 base, with 15 bases lying between them. Per germline, CDR1 DFQATT and CDR2 SNEGSKA (reference sequence). The source was PBMCs from blood, collected more than 4 days after vaccination. This clonotype originated in a man aged 50-59 years who received an inactivated influenza vaccine. The V and J genes are TRBV20-1 and TRBJ2-5; unclear D gene. In DNA, the CDR3 is TGCAGTGCGGCGAGTCGAGCCTCCCAAGAGACCCAGTACTTC. It specifies CSAASRASQETQYF.